A selection of T cell receptor beta chains follows, all from one sample in a study of radiotherapy plus CTLA-4 blockade in lung cancer. Profiled with immunoSEQ multiplex PCR; TCRdb holds only in-frame clones, not every one. The sample includes around 22,000 clones, over 55% of them seen just once. Material: peripheral blood, obtained from a patient treated with radiotherapy plus ipilimumab. These receptors all stem from a human donor with non-small cell lung cancer whose response to radiotherapy plus ipilimumab could not be evaluated. Both conserved end residues are part of each CDR3. Each record gives: CDR3 length, D gene, J gene, V gene, clone size, CDR3 DNA, CDR3 protein. A D gene is named only where the DNA matches it firmly. Rows may omit the clone size; those that give it use once, few, many or a size class.

>15|TRBD2|TRBJ2-7|TRBV2|.
TGTGCCAGCACTCCCGAGGCTAGCGGGAGCTACGAGCAGTACTTC
CASTPEASGSYEQYF
>14|.|TRBJ2-2|TRBV30|.
TGTGCCTGGACTCCAAGGGGAGGTACCGGGGAGCTGTTTTTT
CAWTPRGGTGELFF
>15|.|TRBJ2-3|TRBV5-1|few
TGCGCCAGCAGCTGGGACTTCGAGGGGCCCACCGGGCAGTATTTT
CASSWDFEGPTGQYF
>16|TRBD1|TRBJ1-1|TRBV4-3|.
TGCGCCAGCAGCCAATCGAGGGACAGGCCGAACACTGAAGCTTTCTTT
CASSQSRDRPNTEAFF
>13|.|TRBJ2-7|TRBV5-4|.
TGTGCCAGCAGCTCTTACTCCCCCTACGAGCAGTACTTC
CASSSYSPYEQYF
>15|TRBD1|TRBJ2-1|TRBV5-1|.
TGCGCCAGCAGCCCCCAGGGGGCGGTCAACAATGAGCAGTTCTTC
CASSPQGAVNNEQFF
>15|TRBD2|TRBJ2-3|TRBV5-1|.
TGCGCCAGCAGCTTCGGTCCGACTAGCTTTAATACGCAGTATTTT
CASSFGPTSFNTQYF
>17|TRBD2|TRBJ2-2|TRBV23-1|.
TGCGCCAGCAGTCAATCCCGACGTGGGGAGGGCACCGGGGAGCTGTTTTTT
CASSQSRRGEGTGELFF
>15|TRBD1|TRBJ2-1|TRBV28|.
TGTGCCAGCAGTTTCCCCAGGGGGTCCTACAATGAGCAGTTCTTC
CASSFPRGSYNEQFF
>15|TRBD1|TRBJ2-7|TRBV18|.
TGTGCCAGCTCACCACTTGCCAGGGGGCAGAGTGAGCAGTACTTC
CASSPLARGQSEQYF
>13|.|TRBJ1-2|TRBV5-6|.
TGTGCCAGCAGCTGGTCAGGGAACTATGGCTACACCTTC
CASSWSGNYGYTF
>13|.|TRBJ2-5|TRBV29-1|.
TGCAGCGCCGTGACAGAGCCCCGAGAGACCCAGTACTTC
CSAVTEPRETQYF
>17|.|TRBJ1-4|TRBV18|.
TGTGCCAGCTCACCACTTAGCGGAACGGGAACTAATGAAAAACTGTTTTTT
CASSPLSGTGTNEKLFF
>17|TRBD2|TRBJ2-3|TRBV29-1|.
TGCAGCGTTGCCGGACTAGCGGGACGAACTAGCACAGATACGCAGTATTTT
CSVAGLAGRTSTDTQYF
>14|TRBD1|TRBJ1-6|TRBV27|.
TGTGCCAGCAGTCCGACAGGGACTCACTCACCCCTCCACTTT
CASSPTGTHSPLHF
>15|TRBD1|TRBJ2-1|TRBV28|once
TGTGCCAGCAGTTTGCCCGGGACAGGAGTCGGGGAGCAGTTCTTC
CASSLPGTGVGEQFF
>15|.|TRBJ2-5|TRBV28|.
TGTGCCAGTGGTGAGGCAGGCGAGGGGGAAGAGACCCAGTACTTC
CASGEAGEGEETQYF
>14|.|TRBJ2-7|TRBV10-3|.
TGTGCCATCAGTGCTTTCCAGTATAGCGGCGAGCAGTACTTC
CAISAFQYSGEQYF
>12|TRBD1|TRBJ2-5|TRBV13|.
TGTGCCAGCAGGGGGACAGGGGGGTACCAGTACTTC
CASRGTGGYQYF
>15|.|TRBJ2-7|TRBV27|.
TGTGCCAGCAGTTGGGACCGGGACACAACTAGGGAGCAGTACTTC
CASSWDRDTTREQYF
>15|TRBD1|TRBJ2-3|TRBV15|.
TGTGCCACCAGCAGAAAGACAGGGGATGCGGATACGCAGTATTTT
CATSRKTGDADTQYF
>14|TRBD1|TRBJ2-7|TRBV5-1|.
TGCGCCAGCAGCACCGGACAGGGGGCGAAGGAGCAGTACTTC
CASSTGQGAKEQYF
>15|.|TRBJ1-1|TRBV27|.
TGTGCCAGCAGTTTTCGGGGCAGGGGAGCCACTGAAGCTTTCTTT
CASSFRGRGATEAFF
>15|.|TRBJ2-7|TRBV7-8|.
TGTGCCAGCAGCGGTAAGACAACAGGAACCTACGAGCAGTACTTC
CASSGKTTGTYEQYF
>14|.|TRBJ1-2|TRBV19|.
TGTGCCAGTAGTATTGGCCCCACTAACTATGGCTACACCTTC
CASSIGPTNYGYTF
>14|.|TRBJ2-3|TRBV7-6|.
TGTGCCAGCAGCTTAACGGGTTCCACAGATACGCAGTATTTT
CASSLTGSTDTQYF
>16|TRBD2|TRBJ2-3|TRBV5-6|.
TGTGCCAGCAGCTTGGGGCTAGCGGGATTGGGAGATACGCAGTATTTT
CASSLGLAGLGDTQYF
>15|TRBD1|TRBJ1-5|TRBV6-1|.
TGTGCCAGCAACCTAGGGACAGGTATAGGTCAGCCCCAGCATTTT
CASNLGTGIGQPQHF
>13|.|TRBJ1-1|TRBV30|.
TGTGCCTGGAGTCGTGGAGGGCGGTTGGAAGCTTTCTTT
CAWSRGGRLEAFF
>15|TRBD2|TRBJ2-1|TRBV10-1|few
TGCGCCAGCAGCGCCGGGACTAGCGGGAGTAATGAGCAGTTCTTC
CASSAGTSGSNEQFF
>14|.|TRBJ2-1|TRBV30|.
TGTGCCTGGAGTGTAACGGGGACTGCCAATGAGCAGTTCTTC
CAWSVTGTANEQFF
>17|TRBD1|TRBJ2-1|TRBV5-1|.
TGCGCCAGCAGCCGGGACAGGGGCTCTAGCTCCTACAATGAGCAGTTCTTC
CASSRDRGSSSYNEQFF
>15|TRBD2|TRBJ2-1|TRBV29-1|.
TGCAGCGCCGGACCCGGACTAGCTGCGTACAATGAGCAGTTCTTC
CSAGPGLAAYNEQFF
>12|.|TRBJ1-2|TRBV29-1|.
TGCAGCGTTGCTCCGGACTACTATGGCTACACCTTC
CSVAPDYYGYTF
>16|TRBD2|TRBJ2-3|TRBV27|.
TGTGCCAGCAGCCTACTAGCGGGAGGGTTCCCGGATACGCAGTATTTT
CASSLLAGGFPDTQYF
>13|TRBD1|TRBJ2-5|TRBV10-3|.
TGTGCCATCAGTGCGGCAGGGGGAGAGACCCAGTACTTC
CAISAAGGETQYF
>14|TRBD2|TRBJ2-7|TRBV27|.
TGTGCCACCCTAACTAGCGAGAGCTCCTACGAGCAGTACTTC
CATLTSESSYEQYF
>11|.|TRBJ1-1|TRBV10-2|.
TGCGCCAGCAGAAAGGGGGCTGAAGCTTTCTTT
CASRKGAEAFF
>16|TRBD1|TRBJ1-4|TRBV5-1|.
TGCGCCAGCAGCCCGACAGGGAATGGCGTAAATGAAAAACTGTTTTTT
CASSPTGNGVNEKLFF
>15|.|TRBJ1-6|TRBV18|.
TGTGCCAGCTCACCAAGGGCAGGGCTCGATTCACCCCTCCACTTT
CASSPRAGLDSPLHF